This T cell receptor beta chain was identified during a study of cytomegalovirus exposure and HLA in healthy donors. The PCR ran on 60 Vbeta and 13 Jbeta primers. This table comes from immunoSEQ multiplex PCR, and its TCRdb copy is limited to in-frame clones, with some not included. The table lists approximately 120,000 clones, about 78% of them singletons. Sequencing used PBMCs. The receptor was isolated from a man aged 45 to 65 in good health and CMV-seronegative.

CDR3 coding DNA: TGTGCCAGCAGCTCGGGACAGGGGACTTACGAGCAGTACTTC. Protein product: CASSSGQGTYEQYF. The J gene is TRBJ2-7, the V gene TRBV7-2; 10 positions agree with TRBD1. Germline lookup yields CDR1 SGHTA and CDR2 FQGNSA. The CDR3 is 14 residues long. V gave up 4 bases and J gave up 4 bases; unmatched junction bases: 4.